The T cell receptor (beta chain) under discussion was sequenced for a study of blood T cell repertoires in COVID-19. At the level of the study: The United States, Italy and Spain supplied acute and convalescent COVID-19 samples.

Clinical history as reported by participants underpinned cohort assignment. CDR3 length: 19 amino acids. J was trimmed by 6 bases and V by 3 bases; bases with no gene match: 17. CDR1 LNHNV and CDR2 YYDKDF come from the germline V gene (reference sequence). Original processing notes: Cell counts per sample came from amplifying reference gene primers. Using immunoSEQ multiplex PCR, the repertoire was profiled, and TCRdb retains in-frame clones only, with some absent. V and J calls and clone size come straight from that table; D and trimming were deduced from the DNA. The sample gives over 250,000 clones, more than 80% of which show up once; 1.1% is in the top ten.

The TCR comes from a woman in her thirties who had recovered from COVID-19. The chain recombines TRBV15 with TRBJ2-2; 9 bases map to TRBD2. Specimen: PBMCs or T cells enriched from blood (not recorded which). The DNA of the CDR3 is TGTGCCACCAGCAGGCCCCGGGGCGTAGTAGCGGGAGATTCCGGGGAGCTGTTTTTT. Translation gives CATSRPRGVVAGDSGELFF. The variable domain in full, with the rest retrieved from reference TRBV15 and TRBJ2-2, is DAMVIQNPRYQVTQFGKPVTLSCSQTLNHNVMYWYQQKSSQAPKLLFHYYDKDFNNEADTPDNFQSRRPNTSFCFLDIRSPGLGDTAMYLCATSRPRGVVAGDSGELFFGEGSRLTVL.